These 24 T cell receptor beta chains were sequenced from one sample in a study of T cells in women clearing cervical HPV infection. Assay used: immunoSEQ multiplex PCR; TCRdb lists only in-frame clones, some missing. The sample has about 12,000 clones. Material for sequencing was blood buffy coat. These receptors were collected from a woman aged 18-70 years with a cervical HPV16 infection that either progressed to CIN3+ or cleared (not recorded which).

With regard to this clone: Read sequence stops 3 residues before the CDR3 end, and the germline J gene provides the missing end. This sequence joins TRBV11-2 and TRBJ1-5; perhaps TRBD1 as D (5 bases). V lost 0 bases and J 9 bases, leaving 15 bases between the germline ends. The length of the CDR3 is 15 residues. The V gene's germline CDR1 is SGHAT and CDR2 FQNNGV. The CDR3 loop is CASSLDRGGHRPQHF. CDR3 DNA, as far as it was read: TGTGCCAGCAGCTTAGATAGGGGCGGTCATCGGCCC.

As regards this clone: The read ends 3 residues early relative to the CDR3; the germline J gene fills the gap. The chain employs TRBV20-1 and TRBJ1-2; D gene ambiguous. CDR3 length equals 13 residues. V lost 3 bases to trimming and J lost 6 bases, with 14 bases between them. CDR1 and CDR2 from the germline V gene are DFQATT and SNEGSKA (reference sequence). Incomplete CDR3 DNA: TGCAGTGCTAGTGCCCGGGGAAAGGATGGC. Its protein product is CSASARGKDG. The entire CDR3 is CSASARGKDGYTF.

The sequenced CDR3 bases are TGTGCCAGCAGCACAGGGGGGGAGGGC. Protein product: CASSTGGEG. The entire CDR3 protein reads CASSTGGEGYTF. The chain has TRBV27 and TRBJ1-2; 8 nucleotides line up with TRBD1. The CDR3 end is not reached by the read, which stops 3 residues before it; the germline J gene fills it in. This CDR3 spans 12 amino acids. CDR1 and CDR2 from the germline V gene are MNHEY and SMNVEV (reference sequence).

A word on this clone: From the germline J gene comes the end of the CDR3, since the read stops 3 residues before it. This sequence joins TRBV30 and TRBJ2-3; no firm D call. Per germline, CDR1 GTSNPN and CDR2 SVGIG (reference sequence). The CDR3 spans 14 residues. Trimming took 5 bases from V and 1 from J, leaving 13 bases between them. The CDR3 here is CAWRNKGRTDTQYF. CDR3 bases read: TGTGCCTGGCGGAATAAGGGCCGCACAGATACG.

As concerns this clone: The CDR3 goes on 3 residues after the read ends, and that part is filled in from the germline J gene. J is TRBJ2-5 and V is TRBV19, with TRBD1 identical over 11 bases. The junction had 10 bases not matched to a gene; V was cut back by 9 bases and J by 4 bases. The germline V gene has CDR1 LNHDA and CDR2 SQIVND (reference sequence). The CDR3 loop spans 15 amino acids. CDR3 amino acids: CASERTGQGGETQYF. Incomplete CDR3 DNA: TGTGCCAGCGAAAGAACGGGACAGGGGGGAGAGACC.

Points on this clone: Compared with germline, one end of the junction differs, possibly owing to a read error. The read terminates 3 residues before the CDR3 end, so the remaining end is supplied by the germline J gene. The sample holds other DNA sequences that translate to the same CDR3. The V call is TRBV20-1, the J call TRBJ2-1; TRBD2 matches 10 bases. The CDR3 spans 13 residues. Germline V gene data show CDR1 as DFQATT and CDR2 as SNEGSKA (reference sequence). The CDR3 reads CSARAGGYNEQFF. The CDR3 bases that were read are TGCAGTGCGAGAGCGGGGGGGTACAATGAG.

This CDR3 is CASGASGAYNEQFF. The CDR3 DNA, read in part, is TGTGCCAGCGGGGCTAGCGGGGCTTACAATGAG. This rearrangement joins TRBV7-3 to TRBJ2-1; TRBD2 matches at 9 bases. The read stops 3 residues short of the end of the CDR3; the missing end is completed from the germline J gene. CDR1 SGHTA and CDR2 FQGTGA come from the germline V gene. J was trimmed by 4 bases and V by 8 bases; bases with no gene match: 6. The CDR3 is 14 residues long.

The CDR3 sequence is CASKPRASNTEAFF. Incomplete CDR3 DNA: TGCGCCAGCAAGCCCCGAGCCTCGAACACTGAA. The chain carries TRBV10-2 and TRBJ1-1; unclear D gene. The read ends 3 residues before the CDR3 terminus; that terminus is restored from the germline J gene. The CDR3 runs 14 residues. Germline V gene sequence: CDR1 WSHSY, CDR2 SAAADI. Trimming stripped 7 bases from V and 1 base from J, with 13 bases between.

A note on this clone: The read ends 3 residues before the CDR3 terminus; that terminus is restored from the germline J gene. The chain uses TRBV28 and TRBJ1-2; 7 nucleotides align to TRBD1. After removal of 4 bases from V and 6 bases from J, the junction contained 2 bases not matched to a gene. The CDR3 totals 12 residues. Germline V gene sequence: CDR1 MDHEN, CDR2 SYDVKM. Incomplete CDR3 DNA: TGTGCCAGCAGTTCCGGGACAGATGGC. It yields the protein CASSSGTDG. In full, the CDR3 is CASSSGTDGYTF.

This clone registers medium-sized (0.01 to 0.1%) by frequency. The read terminates 3 residues ahead of where the CDR3 ends, so the germline J gene completes it. V gene TRBV20-1 combines with J gene TRBJ1-1; 8 bases agree with TRBD1. CDR3 length: 13 amino acids. Germline V lookup: CDR1 DFQATT, CDR2 SNEGSKA (reference sequence). The CDR3 is CSASPDRGRQAFF. The CDR3 bases that were read are TGCAGTGCTTCCCCCGACAGGGGTCGTCAA.

As regards this clone: The read ends 3 residues before the CDR3 terminus; that terminus is restored from the germline J gene. This rearrangement joins TRBV28 to TRBJ1-1; D uncertain. The CDR3 has 13 amino acids. Per germline, CDR1 MDHEN and CDR2 SYDVKM. The sequenced CDR3 bases are TGTGCCAGCAGCCTCTTGTCAGGCTATTCA. Protein: CASSLLSGYS. The whole CDR3 is CASSLLSGYSAFF.

As to this clone: The read finishes 3 residues shy of the CDR3 end, and the germline J gene is used to complete it. V is TRBV12-3 or TRBV12-4 and J is TRBJ2-2; D perhaps matches TRBD1 (5 bases). V was pared by 5 bases and J by 6 bases, with 13 bases between. The CDR3 consists of 14 residues. Here the CDR3 reads CASSLQGGSGELFF. The sequenced part of the CDR3 DNA is TGTGCCAGCAGTCTCCAGGGTGGCTCCGGGGAG.

With respect to this clone: Read coverage stops 3 residues before the CDR3 terminus; the germline J gene supplies the remainder. This chain links TRBV28 with TRBJ1-6, with D hard to call. Germline CDR1 and CDR2: MDHEN and SYDVKM. This CDR3 has 16 residues. V dropped 2 bases and J dropped 0 bases, with 8 bases sitting between them. Incomplete CDR3 DNA: TGTGCCAGCAGTTTAGACATTCTCTCCTATAATTCACCC. Protein: CASSLDILSYNSP. The full CDR3 reads CASSLDILSYNSPLHF.

A remark on this clone: The CDR3 end is not reached by the read, which stops 3 residues before it; the germline J gene fills it in. The chain couples TRBV20-1 to TRBJ1-6, with D possibly matching TRBD1 (5 bases). Looked up from germline, CDR1 is DFQATT and CDR2 is SNEGSKA (reference sequence). V was trimmed by 4 bases and J by 12 bases, leaving 16 bases between them. This CDR3 is built from 13 residues. The DNA read from the CDR3 is TGCAGTGCTATGCGGGGCGATCTAGGACCC. Translating gives CSAMRGDLGP. The whole CDR3 protein is CSAMRGDLGPLHF.

Comments on this clone: The missing CDR3 end, 3 residues past where the read stops, is filled in from the germline J gene. The sample carries other DNA sequences with the same CDR3. The J gene is TRBJ2-1, the V gene TRBV5-1; tentatively, D is TRBD1 (6 bases). Germline V CDR1 and CDR2: SGHRS, YFSETQ. Trimming removed 0 bases from V and 5 bases from J, with 12 bases in between. CDR3 length: 15 amino acids. The CDR3: CASSLGDTGNNEQFF. CDR3 bases read: TGCGCCAGCAGCTTGGGGGACACAGGGAACAATGAG. Drawing the rest from reference TRBV5-1 and TRBJ2-1, the complete variable domain is KAGVTQTPRYLIKTRGQQVTLSCSPISGHRSVSWYQQTPGQGLQFLFEYFSETQRNKGNFPGRFSGRQFSNSRSEMNVSTLELGDSALYLCASSLGDTGNNEQFFGPGTRLTVL.

A note on this clone: The read is 3 residues too short to cover the CDR3 end, so that end is filled in from the germline J gene. The rearrangement uses TRBV20-1 and TRBJ2-5; D possibly corresponds to TRBD2 (6 bases). The CDR3 totals 14 residues. Germline V gene sequence: CDR1 DFQATT, CDR2 SNEGSKA (reference sequence). V was pared by 5 bases and J by 2 bases, with 15 bases between. Incomplete CDR3 DNA: TGCAGTGCTTCCGCGGGGACTTCGCAAGAGACC. Protein: CSASAGTSQET. Given in full, the CDR3 is CSASAGTSQETQYF.

CDR3 amino acids: CASSAQGATQYF. The part of the CDR3 DNA that was read is TGTGCCAGCAGCGCGCAGGGGGCAACG. The V and J genes are TRBV5-4 and TRBJ2-3; TRBD1 matches 8 bases. The read halts 3 residues ahead of the CDR3 end, with the missing end drawn from the germline J gene. This CDR3 contains 12 residues. CDR1 is SGHNT and CDR2 is YYREEE in the germline V gene (reference sequence). The full variable domain, in which reference TRBV5-4 and TRBJ2-3 provide the parts outside the CDR3, is ETGVTQSPTHLIKTRGQQVTLRCSSQSGHNTVSWYQQALGQGPQFIFQYYREEENGRGNFPPRFSGLQFPNYSSELNVNALELDDSALYLCASSAQGATQYFGPGTRLTVL.

Comment on this clone: The CDR3 end lies 3 residues beyond the end of the read and is filled in from the germline J gene. V gene TRBV6-1 combines with J gene TRBJ1-2; tentatively, D is TRBD1 (5 bases). Germline loops: CDR1 MNHNS, CDR2 SASEGT. This CDR3 has 13 amino acids. With 2 bases removed from V and 5 bases from J, the gap between germline ends came to 9 bases. The sequenced part of the CDR3 DNA is TGTGCCAGCAGTGAACAACAGGCATATGGC. It encodes CASSEQQAYG. The full CDR3 protein reads CASSEQQAYGYTF.

As concerns this clone: Sequencing ends 3 residues short of the CDR3 end; the germline J gene provides the rest. This chain joins TRBV5-1 and TRBJ2-5; no definite D call. V shed 6 bases and J shed 5 bases, with 11 bases lying between them. The CDR3 is 12 residues long. Germline V gene data show CDR1 as SGHRS and CDR2 as YFSETQ. CDR3 bases read: TGCGCCAGCAAGGTCGTAGGGGAGACC. Its translation: CASKVVGET. The whole CDR3 protein is CASKVVGETQYF. Variable domain in full (rest from reference TRBV5-1 and TRBJ2-5): KAGVTQTPRYLIKTRGQQVTLSCSPISGHRSVSWYQQTPGQGLQFLFEYFSETQRNKGNFPGRFSGRQFSNSRSEMNVSTLELGDSALYLCASKVVGETQYFGPGTRLLVL.

Worth noting for this clone: The read halts 3 residues ahead of the CDR3 end, with the missing end drawn from the germline J gene. This rearrangement joins TRBV7-9 to TRBJ2-4, with 7 positions matching TRBD1. CDR1 is SEHNR, CDR2 FQNEAQ, per germline (reference sequence). The CDR3 loop spans 15 amino acids. The sequenced part of the CDR3 DNA is TGTGCCAGCAGCTCCGGGCCTCTCGGGACAGATGGT. Translating it yields CASSSGPLGTDG. The full CDR3 sequence reads CASSSGPLGTDGQYF.

Comment on this clone: Read sequence stops 3 residues before the CDR3 end, and the germline J gene provides the missing end. This sequence joins TRBV5-1 and TRBJ1-5; 7 bases map to TRBD1. J lost 3 bases, V lost 7 bases, and 4 bases had no gene match. The CDR3 runs 13 residues. Germline V gene sequence: CDR1 SGHRS, CDR2 YFSETQ. The DNA read from the CDR3 is TGCGCCAGCCGACAGGGAGTCAATCAGCCC. Residues: CASRQGVNQP. The full CDR3 protein is CASRQGVNQPQHF.

Partial CDR3 DNA: TGCAGTGCTAGACGATGGGACAGGGACCCCTACAATGAG. Protein: CSARRWDRDPYNE. The full CDR3 protein reads CSARRWDRDPYNEQFF. J is TRBJ2-1 and V is TRBV20-1, with 9 positions matching TRBD1. The CDR3 is cut off 3 residues early in the read; its end comes from the germline J gene. J lost 2 bases, V lost 2 bases, and 7 bases had no gene match. The CDR3 is made up of 16 amino acids. The V gene's germline CDR1 is DFQATT and CDR2 SNEGSKA (reference sequence).

Remarks on this clone: The read stops 3 residues short of the end of the CDR3; the missing end is completed from the germline J gene. This sequence joins TRBV10-3 and TRBJ2-3; D may be TRBD1 (5 bases). The germline V and J ends were trimmed by 3 bases and 5 bases, with 6 bases remaining between them. In germline, CDR1 is ENHRY, CDR2 SYGVKD. The CDR3 has 12 amino acids. The sequenced CDR3 bases are TGTGCCATCAGTGAAAGGGGAGATACG. Residues: CAISERGDT. Given in full, the CDR3 is CAISERGDTQYF.

Of note for this clone: The read stops 3 residues short of the end of the CDR3; the missing end is completed from the germline J gene. The chain links TRBV12-3 or TRBV12-4 to TRBJ1-2; TRBD1 is a possible D gene (5 bases). Trimming took 8 bases from V and 4 from J, leaving 11 bases between them. This CDR3 contains 12 residues. CDR3 protein: CASRSDSYGYTF. CDR3 bases read: TGTGCCAGCCGCTCAGACAGCTATGGC.